The source of this T cell receptor (beta chain) is a study of blood T cell repertoires in COVID-19. Whole-study context: The United States, Italy and Spain supplied acute and convalescent COVID-19 samples. Sample material is recorded as cDNA or gDNA derived from T cells, B-cell-depleted T cells, or PBMCs.

As originally analysed: Counts of nucleated cells, estimated from reference gene primer amplification, were obtained. TCRdb keeps only in-frame clones here, not all; method: immunoSEQ multiplex PCR. For V, J and clone size, that table is used; D and trimming come from the DNA. The table lists roughly 50,000 clones, around four fifths of them singletons. Germline CDR1 and CDR2: SGHNT and YYREEE (reference sequence). V was pared by 1 base and J by 2 bases, with 9 bases between. The CDR3 contains 14 residues. This receptor was obtained from a man between 45 and 60 years old with acute or convalescent COVID-19. Sequenced sample: peripheral blood. The chain couples TRBV5-4 to TRBJ1-1; D is undetermined. The CDR3 coding sequence is TGTGCCAGCAGCTTGCTGGGGAGAAACACTGAAGCTTTCTTT. It encodes CASSLLGRNTEAFF.